This is a list of T cell receptor beta chains from one sample in a study of shared clonotypes between healthy human individuals. Here immunoSEQ multiplex PCR was the method, and the copy in TCRdb shows in-frame clones only, minus some. The table shows about 660,000 clones, with about 74% occurring only once. The sequenced sample consisted of memory CD4+ T cells sorted from blood. Receptor source: a woman aged 25-40 years in good health. Both conserved end residues are part of each CDR3. D genes are given only for firm matches. A clone size is listed for some rows: how often the clone was seen (once, few, many), or a class if it is expanded.

TRBV7-9	NA	TRBJ1-2	NA	TGTGCCAGCAGCACACCCGGACAGCACTATGGCTACACCTTC	CASSTPGQHYGYTF
TRBV5-1	NA	TRBJ2-1	TRBD2	TGCGCCAGCAGTCGATCTAGCGGGAGCTACAATGAGCAGTTCTTC	CASSRSSGSYNEQFF
TRBV5-1	NA	TRBJ1-5	NA	TGCGCCAGCAGCTTGGCCCCAGGGGCGAGCAATCAGCCCCAGCATTTT	CASSLAPGASNQPQHF
TRBV7-3	few	TRBJ2-2	NA	TGTGCCACCAAAACGGACTGGAACACCGGGGAGCTGTTTTTT	CATKTDWNTGELFF
TRBV2	NA	TRBJ1-5	NA	TGTGCCAGCAGTTTACAAAGGGTAAACAGGCATTTT	CASSLQRVNRHF
TRBV5-8	few	TRBJ2-2	NA	TGTGCCAGCAGCTGGATGGGGACCGGGGAGCTGTTTTTT	CASSWMGTGELFF
TRBV4-1	once	TRBJ2-7	TRBD1	TGCGCCAGCAGCCGCTCAGGACAGGGAAGCAACGAGCAGTACTTC	CASSRSGQGSNEQYF
TRBV7-2	NA	TRBJ2-7	NA	TGTGCCAGCAGTAGGGACTTGACCAGCTCCTACGAGCAGTACTTC	CASSRDLTSSYEQYF
TRBV7-9	NA	TRBJ2-1	NA	TGTGCCAGCAGCTCGGGACTGACCTACGACAATGAGCAGTTCTTC	CASSSGLTYDNEQFF
TRBV6-1	NA	TRBJ2-7	TRBD1	TGTGCCAGCAGTACTACCGGGACAGGGGGCTACGAGCAGTACTTC	CASSTTGTGGYEQYF
TRBV9	NA	TRBJ1-5	NA	TGTGCCAGCAGCTCCGAGGGGGGTCAGCCCCAGCATTTT	CASSSEGGQPQHF
TRBV5-1	NA	TRBJ1-2	TRBD1	TGCGCCAGCAGCTTGTCCGGGACAGGGTTCGGCTACACCTTC	CASSLSGTGFGYTF
TRBV25-1	once	TRBJ2-7	TRBD1	TGTGCCAGCAGTTCACAGGGGGAGGAGCAGTACTTC	CASSSQGEEQYF
TRBV28	NA	TRBJ2-7	TRBD2	TGTGCCAGCAGTTTATCCGGCGGCGGGAGTGGTGAGCAGTACTTC	CASSLSGGGSGEQYF